Each of the 13 T cell receptor delta chains below was sequenced from the same sample in a study of DNA immune sequencing with unique molecular identifiers. All 8 TRDV and 4 TRDJ genes were targeted in 32-plex amplification of genomic DNA. In around 3 barcoding PCR cycles, molecules received a 12-nucleotide UMI, then adapter PCR followed. TCRdb re-processed the multiplex PCR reads using CATT. Of about 5,200 delta-chain clones listed, approximately 11% are singletons. Sequencing input: gamma-delta T cells enriched from blood buffy coat, or unenriched PBMCs (not recorded which). The receptors come from a human donor in good health.

Remarks on this clone: A read error likely explains why the TCRdb protein, taken from a much larger clone, differs from this DNA's translation at residue 9; the protein shown is translated from the DNA. This sequence joins TRDV2 and TRDJ3; D unresolved. The CDR3 has 17 amino acids. CDR1 is GEAIGNYY, CDR2 EKD, per germline. Trimming shortened V by 0 bases and J by 3 bases, and 11 bases separated the two germline ends. The CDR3 DNA is TGTGCCTGTGACACCCTGCATGCTAACTGGGACACCCGACAGATGTTTTTC. Encoded protein: CACDTLHANWDTRQMFF.

This clone occurred a few times. TCRdb assigns this DNA the protein of a much larger clone, which departs from its translation at residue 4; this likely reflects a read error, and the protein shown comes from translating the DNA. The CDR3 DNA follows: TGTGCCTGTAACACGCTGGGGGATAAGGACGATAAACTCATCTTT. Encoded protein: CACNTLGDKDDKLIF. This chain uses TRDV2 with TRDJ1; 10 nucleotides match TRDD3. The CDR3 loop spans 15 amino acids. Germline V gene sequence: CDR1 GEAIGNYY, CDR2 EKD.

For this clone: At one end, the junction sequence differs from germline, possibly due to a read error. The chain uses TRDV1 and TRDJ1; 10 bases align to TRDD3. TCRdb records no J gene; here it was assigned by comparing the DNA to germline. CDR3 length: 22 amino acids. From germline, CDR1 is TSWWSYY and CDR2 QGS. The CDR3 DNA is TGTGCTCTTGGGGAAGTGACGGGTTACGGTACTGGGGGGATACGTCGCACCGATATACTCATCTTT. Protein: CALGEVTGYGTGGIRRTDILIF.

This clone appeared many times. V usage is TRDV2 and J usage is TRDJ1, with 10 bases that match TRDD3. CDR1 and CDR2 (germline): GEAIGNYY, EKD. V gave up 7 bases and J gave up 0 bases; unmatched junction bases: 10. There are 16 residues in the CDR3. CDR3 loop: CACFRTGGSYTDKLIF. DNA for the CDR3: TGTGCCTGCTTCCGTACTGGGGGATCCTACACCGATAAACTCATCTTT.

This clone was found many times. A far larger clone is one nucleotide away, so this likely arose from a read error. Other DNA sequences in this specimen translate into the identical CDR3. V and J are TRDV2 and TRDJ3; 12 positions agree with TRDD3. The V gene end was trimmed by 2 bases and the J gene end by 0 bases; junction bases not matched to a gene: 7. There are 20 residues in the CDR3. In germline, CDR1 is GEAIGNYY, CDR2 EKD. DNA of the CDR3: TGTGCCTGTGACAAAGTACTGGGGGATACACGCTCCTGGGACACCCGACAGATGTTTTTC. As protein: CACDKVLGDTRSWDTRQMFF.

This clone came up a few times. The TCRdb protein, from a much larger clone, departs from this DNA's translation at residue 13, likely by read error; the protein shown derives from the DNA. The chain employs TRDV2 and TRDJ1, with 12 bases that match TRDD3. Germline V gene lookup returns CDR1 GEAIGNYY and CDR2 EKD. The CDR3 runs 17 residues. With 1 base clipped from V and 7 bases from J, the junction kept 12 bases outside the gene matches. The CDR3 coding sequence is TGTGCCTGTGACACTATTCTGGGGGATACGAGCGCCGGTAAACTCATCTTT. Translation gives CACDTILGDTSAGKLIF.

This clone was counted only a few times. The protein TCRdb gives is from a much larger clone and does not agree with this DNA's translation at residue 17, likely a read error; the protein shown here comes from the DNA. The chain combines TRDV2 with TRDJ1; 13 positions match TRDD3. Germline V gene lookup returns CDR1 GEAIGNYY and CDR2 EKD. CDR3 length: 20 amino acids. Here the CDR3 DNA reads TGTGCCTGTGACACCGTCGCTACTGGGGGATACGGAGGGTACACCGATATACTCATCTTT. Its translation: CACDTVATGGYGGYTDILIF.

About this clone itself: The mismatch at residue 10 between this DNA's translation and the TCRdb protein of a much larger clone likely reflects a read error; the protein shown is translated from the DNA. The chain joins TRDV2 to TRDJ2; TRDD3 matches at 8 bases. This CDR3 region has 20 residues. Germline lookup yields CDR1 GEAIGNYY and CDR2 EKD. V trimming: 0 bases; J trimming: 6 bases; junction bases outside the gene matches: 20. The CDR3 spells CACDTVVLGVTPTGSAQLFF. CDR3 sequence (DNA): TGTGCCTGTGACACCGTCGTACTGGGGGTTACCCCAACCGGTTCAGCACAACTCTTCTTT.

With regard to this clone: This likely reflects a read error, since a far larger clone is one base away. Within the sample, other DNA sequences also encode this same CDR3. The chain is built from TRDV2 and TRDJ1, with 7 bases lining up with TRDD3. Germline V CDR1 and CDR2: GEAIGNYY, EKD. V lost 3 bases and J lost 1; bases outside the gene matches: 19. This CDR3 comprises 19 residues. The CDR3 spells CACDSPDHTGGFFTDKLIF. CDR3 nucleotide sequence: TGTGCCTGTGACTCGCCGGACCATACCGGGGGATTCTTCACCGATAAACTCATCTTT.

By share of the sample, this clone is medium-sized. This sequence joins TRDV2 and TRDJ1, with TRDD3 as a possible D gene (5 bases). From germline, CDR1 is GEAIGNYY and CDR2 EKD. The CDR3 has 17 residues. Trimming removed 1 base from V and 3 bases from J, with 20 bases in between. The CDR3 loop reads CACDTLSKGEGADKLIF. The CDR3 DNA follows: TGTGCCTGTGACACTCTGAGTAAAGGGGAGGGTGCCGATAAACTCATCTTT.

V and J are TRDV2 and TRDJ1, with a tentative D call TRDD3 (6 bases). The CDR3 length is 15 residues. V was shortened by 1 base and J by 0 bases, with 11 bases between the two germline ends. Germline-derived CDR1 and CDR2 are GEAIGNYY and EKD. The CDR3 nucleotides are TGTGCCTGTGACACTCTGGGGACCGACACCGATAAACTCATCTTT. The encoded protein is CACDTLGTDTDKLIF.

This clone was seen repeatedly, ten times or more. The rearrangement links TRDV2 to TRDJ1; TRDD3 matches 8 bases. The germline CDR1 and CDR2 sequences are GEAIGNYY and EKD. V lost 3 bases, J lost 3 bases, and 5 bases stayed unmatched. The CDR3 extends over 14 amino acids. The CDR3 sequence is CACDGMGDSDKLIF. For the CDR3, the DNA is TGTGCCTGTGACGGAATGGGGGATTCCGATAAACTCATCTTT.

Notes on this clone: TCRdb pairs this DNA with a much larger clone's protein that differs at residue 10, likely a read error; the protein shown was translated from the DNA. This sample includes further DNA sequences coding for the same CDR3. The chain is built from TRDV2 and TRDJ3; D call uncertain. The CDR3 sequence is 17 residues long. CDR1 GEAIGNYY and CDR2 EKD come from the germline V gene. DNA for the CDR3: TGTGCCTGTGACACATCGCCCCCCTCCCGGGACACCCGACAGATGTTTTTC. Translating it yields CACDTSPPSRDTRQMFF.